The 27 T cell receptor beta chains in this list originate from one sample, sequenced in a study of T cell changes during pregnancy in multiple sclerosis. Profiling relied on immunoSEQ multiplex PCR, and the TCRdb table lists in-frame clones only, not all of them. This table holds about 69,000 clones, about 91% found once. Specimen: CD4+ T cells from peripheral blood mononuclear cells, collected in the third trimester of pregnancy. The receptors were sampled from a female donor in good health, enrolled as a control in a pregnancy study.

The chain links TRBV10-3 to TRBJ1-1; 8 nucleotides match TRBD1. This CDR3 comprises 13 residues. Germline-derived CDR1 and CDR2 are ENHRY and SYGVKD. The V gene end was trimmed by 3 bases and the J gene end by 6 bases; junction bases not matched to a gene: 3. The CDR3 spells CAISDGRGPEAFF. The CDR3, as DNA: TGTGCCATCAGTGATGGCAGGGGGCCTGAAGCTTTCTTT.

The chain links TRBV4-1 to TRBJ1-1, with no clear D. The V end lost 5 bases, the J end lost 6 bases, and 19 bases lay between the germline ends. CDR1 and CDR2 (germline): MGHRA, YSYEKL. This CDR3 contains 15 residues. CDR3 bases: TGCGCCAGCAGCGACCAGTGGGAGGAGACACCTGAAGCTTTCTTT. It is translated as CASSDQWEETPEAFF.

J is TRBJ2-2 and V is TRBV30; D is ambiguous. CDR1 is GTSNPN and CDR2 is SVGIG in the germline V gene (reference sequence). The CDR3 consists of 13 residues. The germline V and J ends were trimmed by 4 bases and 4 bases, with 10 bases remaining between them. CDR3 bases: TGTGCCTGGAACCTCGGTTTCACCGGGGAGCTGTTTTTT. It encodes CAWNLGFTGELFF.

This clone was observed a single time. J is TRBJ2-7 and V is TRBV4-1; 7 positions agree with TRBD1. The V gene end was trimmed by 4 bases and the J gene end by 6 bases; junction bases not matched to a gene: 15. The CDR3 has 16 amino acids. CDR1 and CDR2 from the germline V gene are MGHRA and YSYEKL. The CDR3 loop reads CASSPYRQGSRGEQYF. DNA for the CDR3: TGCGCCAGCAGCCCATATCGACAGGGATCGAGAGGCGAGCAGTACTTC.

The chain links TRBV9 to TRBJ1-6; possible D gene TRBD1, 5 bases. CDR3 size: 16 residues. CDR1 and CDR2 from the germline V gene are SGDLS and YYNGEE. The ends were cut back, 0 bases at V and 7 bases at J, with 14 bases in the middle. DNA of the CDR3: TGTGCCAGCAGCGTAGCCCCGGCGGGGCTCAATTCACCCCTCCACTTT. The encoded protein is CASSVAPAGLNSPLHF.

This chain joins TRBV7-2 and TRBJ1-3; D ambiguous. V dropped 4 bases and J dropped 4 bases, with 8 bases sitting between them. CDR1 and CDR2 from the germline V gene are SGHTA and FQGNSA. The CDR3 extends over 13 amino acids. The CDR3 loop is CASSSHPGNTIYF. CDR3 DNA sequence: TGTGCCAGCAGCTCCCATCCCGGAAACACCATATATTTT. Using reference TRBV7-2 and TRBJ1-3 for the parts outside the CDR3, the full variable domain is GAGVSQSPSNKVTEKGKDVELRCDPISGHTALYWYRQSLGQGLEFLIYFQGNSAPDKSGLPSDRFSAERTGGSVSTLTIQRTQQEDSAVYLCASSSHPGNTIYFGEGSWLTVV.

This clone was found once. This rearrangement joins TRBV2 to TRBJ2-7; 7 positions agree with TRBD1. The junction had 10 bases not matched to a gene; V was cut back by 7 bases and J by 7 bases. This CDR3 comprises 13 residues. Germline CDR1 SNHLY, CDR2 FYNNEI. This CDR3 is CASKGQTTGEQYF. The CDR3 region has the DNA TGTGCCAGCAAGGGACAGACCACGGGAGAGCAGTACTTC.

V and J are TRBV6-5 and TRBJ1-1, with a possible D match to TRBD1 (5 bases). The germline V gene has CDR1 MNHEY and CDR2 SVGAGI. With 9 bases removed from V and 3 bases from J, the gap between germline ends came to 17 bases. The length of the CDR3 is 14 residues. The DNA of the CDR3 is TGTGCCAGTCGCAGTTTCAGGGAAGACACTGAAGCTTTCTTT. Translating gives CASRSFREDTEAFF.

The rearrangement uses TRBV7-9 and TRBJ2-7; tentatively, D is TRBD2 (6 bases). The CDR3 covers 15 residues. Between the trimmed V and J ends, which lost 7 bases and 5 bases, there was a span of 21 bases. Looked up from germline, CDR1 is SEHNR and CDR2 is FQNEAQ (reference sequence). The CDR3 coding sequence is TGTGCCAGCACCCCTATGGGGGGTTTGATCCACGAGCAGTACTTC. Its protein is CASTPMGGLIHEQYF.

The chain recombines TRBV5-8 with TRBJ1-2; D is ambiguous. Trimming took 6 bases from V and 4 from J, leaving 13 bases between them. Germline CDR1 is SGHTS and CDR2 is YDEGEE. This CDR3 region has 13 residues. The CDR3 DNA reads TGTGCCAGCAATCTTTTCCGGGGCTATGGCTACACCTTC. Its protein product is CASNLFRGYGYTF.

V and J are TRBV9 and TRBJ2-1, with 8 bases fitting TRBD2. J gave up 0 bases and V 3 bases, and 2 bases lay outside the gene matches. Germline loops: CDR1 SGDLS, CDR2 YYNGEE. This CDR3 is built from 15 residues. The CDR3, as DNA: TGTGCCAGCAGCGGAGGGACTAGCTCCTACAATGAGCAGTTCTTC. It is translated as CASSGGTSSYNEQFF.

The J gene is TRBJ2-1, the V gene TRBV21-1; the DNA was not used to check the table's D call, TRBD2. TRBV21-1 is a recognized pseudogene. The CDR3 length is 13 residues. The CDR3 here is CASSQPRVDEQFF. CDR3 nucleotides: TGTGCCAGCAGCCAACCACGGGTTGATGAGCAGTTCTTC.

The chain carries TRBV4-3 and TRBJ1-5; 7 positions agree with TRBD1. The CDR3 contains 16 residues. Germline CDR1 and CDR2: LGHNA and YSLEER. V dropped 0 bases and J dropped 2; count of bases not matched to a gene: 4. As DNA, the CDR3 is TGCGCCAGCAGCCAAGATTACAGGGGCGGCAATCAGCCCCAGCATTTT. Translating it yields CASSQDYRGGNQPQHF.

This sequence joins TRBV7-2 and TRBJ2-5, with 7 bases lining up with TRBD2. J lost 2 bases, V lost 1 base, and 1 base had no gene match. This CDR3 comprises 14 residues. Germline V gene lookup returns CDR1 SGHTA and CDR2 FQGNSA. CDR3 loop: CASSLGGGQETQYF. For the CDR3, the DNA is TGTGCCAGCAGCTTAGGGGGGGGACAAGAGACCCAGTACTTC.

The chain uses TRBV11-3 and TRBJ1-1; the D is unclear. The CDR3 is 12 amino acids. CDR1 SGHNT and CDR2 YENEEA come from the germline V gene. The V and J ends lost 6 bases and 5 bases respectively, with 10 bases between them. CDR3 coding DNA: TGTGCCAGCAGACGGGGTCGGACTGAAGCTTTCTTT. The encoded protein is CASRRGRTEAFF.

The gene calls are TRBV5-1 and TRBJ2-2, with D possibly being TRBD1 (5 bases). V lost 2 bases and J 3 bases, leaving 8 bases between the germline ends. Germline lookup yields CDR1 SGHRS and CDR2 YFSETQ. The CDR3 length is 14 residues. Written as DNA, the CDR3 is TGCGCCAGCAGCTTATCACAGGACACCGGGGAGCTGTTTTTT. Translation gives CASSLSQDTGELFF.

The chain combines TRBV7-2 with TRBJ1-1, with D unresolved. The germline V and J ends were trimmed by 4 bases and 0 bases, with 6 bases remaining between them. The germline gives CDR1 SGHTA, CDR2 FQGNSA. The CDR3 runs to 13 residues. This chain's CDR3 is CASSSQMNTEAFF. The DNA for the CDR3 is TGTGCCAGCAGCTCACAGATGAACACTGAAGCTTTCTTT.

The chain's CDR3 is CASSQFRDRGTYEQYF. Written as DNA, the CDR3 is TGCGCCAGCAGCCAATTTCGGGACAGGGGTACTTACGAGCAGTACTTC. The J gene is TRBJ2-7, the V gene TRBV4-3, with 10 bases lining up with TRBD1. Germline CDR1 reads LGHNA; CDR2 reads YSLEER. Trimming at V came to 2 bases and at J to 4 bases, leaving 8 bases not matched to a gene. The CDR3 spans 16 residues.

The V and J genes are TRBV2 and TRBJ2-2, with 8 bases fitting TRBD1. Unmatched junction bases numbered 7, after V lost 5 bases and J lost 5 bases. The CDR3 is made up of 15 amino acids. Germline CDR1 and CDR2: SNHLY and FYNNEI. In nucleotides, the CDR3 is TGTGCCAGCAGTTTCGACAGGGGCGTTACCGGGGAGCTGTTTTTT. It yields the protein CASSFDRGVTGELFF.

The chain recombines TRBV7-6 with TRBJ2-7; the D is unclear. Germline V gene data show CDR1 as SGHVS and CDR2 as FNYEAQ. With 5 bases removed from V and 3 bases from J, the gap between germline ends came to 14 bases. The length of the CDR3 is 14 residues. The CDR3 reads CASSPLKASYEQYF. The DNA of the CDR3 is TGTGCCAGCAGCCCACTTAAGGCTAGCTACGAGCAGTACTTC.

This clone showed up just once. The chain couples TRBV2 to TRBJ1-5; no clear D. The CDR3 runs to 15 residues. Germline CDR1 and CDR2: SNHLY and FYNNEI. The ends were cut back, 0 bases at V and 4 bases at J, with 10 bases in the middle. The CDR3 region is CASSEARLINQPQHF. CDR3 DNA: TGTGCCAGCAGTGAAGCGAGACTGATAAATCAGCCCCAGCATTTT.

This chain joins TRBV7-9 and TRBJ1-5; 8 positions match TRBD1. Germline V gene lookup returns CDR1 SEHNR and CDR2 FQNEAQ (reference sequence). J was trimmed by 0 bases and V by 1 base; bases with no gene match: 11. CDR3 length equals 19 residues. The CDR3 loop reads CASSLVPGGSVNSNQPQHF. For the CDR3, the DNA is TGTGCCAGCAGCTTAGTACCAGGGGGCTCGGTAAATAGCAATCAGCCCCAGCATTTT.

The chain recombines TRBV9 with TRBJ1-1, with TRBD1 as a possible D gene (6 bases). The CDR3 loop spans 13 amino acids. Trimming removed 5 bases at V and 3 bases at J, with 11 bases between. The germline V gene encodes CDR1 SGDLS and CDR2 YYNGEE. Here the CDR3 DNA reads TGTGCCAGCAGAGGTCCAGGGGACACTGAAGCTTTCTTT. This codes for CASRGPGDTEAFF.

The rearrangement uses TRBV2 and TRBJ1-1, with TRBD1 identical over 7 bases. Germline CDR1 and CDR2: SNHLY and FYNNEI. This CDR3 contains 14 residues. V shed 8 bases and J 1 base; nucleotides not matched to a gene: 7. The CDR3 region has the DNA TGTGCCAGCCAGCAAGACAGGGCGAACACTGAAGCTTTCTTT. This sequence encodes CASQQDRANTEAFF.

The V call is TRBV5-5, the J call TRBJ1-4; perhaps TRBD1 as D (6 bases). Trimming stripped 0 bases from V and 6 bases from J, with 9 bases between. Per the germline V gene, CDR1 is SGHKS and CDR2 is YYEKEE (reference sequence). The CDR3 runs to 14 residues. DNA for the CDR3: TGTGCCAGCAGCTTGGAACAGGGAGATGAAAAACTGTTTTTT. The encoded protein is CASSLEQGDEKLFF.

The chain employs TRBV7-2 and TRBJ2-4; TRBD2 is a possible D gene (6 bases). The germline gives CDR1 SGHTA, CDR2 FQGNSA. V lost 1 base to trimming and J lost 7 bases, with 17 bases between them. CDR3 length: 16 amino acids. Here the CDR3 reads CASSLVSIGGENIQYF. The CDR3 DNA follows: TGTGCCAGCAGCTTAGTCTCCATCGGAGGGGAGAACATTCAGTACTTC.

The rearrangement uses TRBV4-3 and TRBJ2-2; TRBD2 agrees at 7 bases. CDR1 and CDR2 from the germline V gene are LGHNA and YSLEER. This CDR3 contains 16 residues. The junction had 1 base not matched to a gene; V was cut back by 0 bases and J by 0 bases. The CDR3 DNA reads TGCGCCAGCAGCCAAGATCTAGCGGCGAACACCGGGGAGCTGTTTTTT. Its protein is CASSQDLAANTGELFF.